Presented here are 22 T cell receptor beta chains from one specimen sequenced in a study of T cells after yellow fever vaccination (dated 2019 in TCRdb). Receptors were amplified or captured by 5' RACE. For sequencing, an Illumina NovaSeq 6000 was employed. TCRdb reran the public reads through fastp at Q25 and MiXCR, keeping productive beta chains. One record per CDR3 amino acid sequence lists the most common genes and DNA. The sample table lists 230,000 or so distinct CDR3 sequences, approximately 3.6% of them with a count of one. The ten top clones hold around a fifth of the sample. The treatment or condition label corresponds to: live attenuated yellow fever vaccine strain. This specimen consisted of PBMCs, obtained 15 days after the yellow fever booster vaccination. The receptors here all came from a man younger than 30 who received the YFV17D yellow fever vaccine.

This clonotype has at least ten counts. The chain combines TRBV5-1 with TRBJ1-2; 10 bases fit TRBD1. This CDR3 is built from 16 residues. The V gene end was trimmed by 3 bases and the J gene end by 0 bases; junction bases not matched to a gene: 5. Germline loops: CDR1 SGHRS, CDR2 YFSETQ. In nucleotides, the CDR3 is TGCGCCAGCAGCTCAGGGACAGGGGTAGCTAACTATGGCTACACCTTC. As protein: CASSSGTGVANYGYTF. The full variable domain, completed using reference TRBV5-1 and TRBJ1-2, is KAGVTQTPRYLIKTRGQQVTLSCSPISGHRSVSWYQQTPGQGLQFLFEYFSETQRNKGNFPGRFSGRQFSNSRSEMNVSTLELGDSALYLCASSSGTGVANYGYTFGSGTRLTVV.

This clonotype was picked up a small number of times. The chain carries TRBV5-4 and TRBJ2-3; 8 nucleotides agree with TRBD2. After removal of 5 bases from V and 3 bases from J, the junction contained 14 bases not matched to a gene. The CDR3 spans 17 residues. Germline V gene lookup returns CDR1 SGHNT and CDR2 YYREEE (reference sequence). The CDR3 region is CASSSAMSGGATDTQYF. The CDR3 DNA is TGTGCCAGCAGTTCGGCTATGAGCGGGGGAGCAACAGATACGCAGTATTTT. Full variable domain (missing parts from reference TRBV5-4 and TRBJ2-3): ETGVTQSPTHLIKTRGQQVTLRCSSQSGHNTVSWYQQALGQGPQFIFQYYREEENGRGNFPPRFSGLQFPNYSSELNVNALELDDSALYLCASSSAMSGGATDTQYFGPGTRLTVL.

This clonotype was found many times. The chain joins TRBV15 to TRBJ1-1; D gene ambiguous. V was shortened by 1 base and J by 0 bases, with 3 bases between the two germline ends. From germline, CDR1 is LNHNV and CDR2 YYDKDF (reference sequence). The CDR3 runs to 13 residues. The CDR3 protein is CATSRVLNTEAFF. The CDR3 DNA follows: TGTGCCACCAGCAGAGTCTTGAACACTGAAGCTTTCTTT.

This clonotype was detected ten times or more. The J gene is TRBJ2-2, the V gene TRBV5-1; D gene unclear. The CDR3 extends over 13 amino acids. V lost 5 bases to trimming and J lost 1 base, with 6 bases between them. Per germline, CDR1 SGHRS and CDR2 YFSETQ. The CDR3 sequence: CASRDGNTGELFF. CDR3 DNA: TGCGCCAGCAGAGACGGGAACACCGGGGAGCTGTTTTTT.

Many counts were recorded for this clonotype. The genes are TRBV2 and TRBJ2-2; no reliable D call. Germline V gives CDR1 SNHLY, CDR2 FYNNEI. Trimming cost V 6 bases and J 0 bases, with 8 bases left between them. CDR3 length equals 14 residues. The CDR3 bases are TGTGCCAGCAGGGTGGACGCGAACACCGGGGAGCTGTTTTTT. It translates to CASRVDANTGELFF.

This clonotype was recorded many times. The V and J genes are TRBV20-1 and TRBJ2-3; 7 nucleotides line up with TRBD1. J gave up 3 bases and V 0 bases, and 6 bases lay outside the gene matches. Germline V gives CDR1 DFQATT, CDR2 SNEGSKA (reference sequence). The CDR3 covers 15 residues. The CDR3 loop is CSARDPGRGTDTQYF. In nucleotides, the CDR3 is TGCAGTGCTAGAGATCCCGGCAGGGGGACAGATACGCAGTATTTT.

This clonotype was detected ten times or more. The chain is built from TRBV7-6 and TRBJ2-1; D gene ambiguous. Trimming removed 2 bases from V and 5 bases from J, with 7 bases in between. The V gene's germline CDR1 is SGHVS and CDR2 FNYEAQ. The CDR3 totals 13 residues. CDR3 nucleotides: TGTGCCAGCAGCTTATTCTCTGACAATGAGCAGTTCTTC. It is translated as CASSLFSDNEQFF. Variable domain in full (rest from reference TRBV7-6 and TRBJ2-1): GAGVSQSPRYKVTKRGQDVALRCDPISGHVSLYWYRQALGQGPEFLTYFNYEAQQDKSGLPNDRFSAERPEGSISTLTIQRTEQRDSAMYRCASSLFSDNEQFFGPGTRLTVL.

This clonotype was recorded many times. Sequence at one end of the junction differs from germline and may be a read error. This sequence joins TRBV6-6 and TRBJ2-7; D unresolved. This CDR3 is 11 amino acids long. Germline CDR1 reads MNHNY; CDR2 reads SVGAGI (reference sequence). CDR3 sequence reads: CASSNSKTPRF. CDR3 bases: TGTGCCAGCAGTAATTCCAAGACCCCGCGCTTC.

With regard to this clonotype: Since a much larger clone is just one base distant, this may be a read error. This chain links TRBV29-1 with TRBJ1-2; D gene ambiguous. The CDR3 consists of 11 residues. Trimming cost V 8 bases and J 5 bases, with 12 bases left between them. CDR1 SQVTM and CDR2 ANQGSEA come from the germline V gene. The chain's CDR3 is CSSWVEYGYTF. DNA for the CDR3: TGCAGCTCCTGGGTAGAGTATGGCTACACCTTC.

This clonotype was found many times. This chain connects TRBV9 to TRBJ1-1; D not resolved. Trimming took off 0 bases at V and 1 base at J, with 10 bases between the two ends. This CDR3 region has 15 residues. Looked up from germline, CDR1 is SGDLS and CDR2 is YYNGEE. CDR3 loop: CASSVGSYANTEAFF. CDR3 sequence (DNA): TGTGCCAGCAGCGTAGGGAGTTATGCGAACACTGAAGCTTTCTTT.

This clonotype has ten or more counts. The rearrangement links TRBV28 to TRBJ2-1; D assignment may be TRBD1 or TRBD2 (6 bases each). Trimming cost V 6 bases and J 1 base, with 13 bases left between them. Germline-derived CDR1 and CDR2 are MDHEN and SYDVKM. The CDR3 runs to 15 residues. CDR3 sequence: CASRVGGGSYNEQFF. The CDR3 nucleotides read TGTGCCAGCAGAGTCGGGGGCGGGTCCTACAATGAGCAGTTCTTC.

This clonotype was recorded many times. The J gene is TRBJ2-1, the V gene TRBV4-1; tentative D call: TRBD1 (6 bases). Trimming removed 2 bases at V and 10 bases at J, with 15 bases between. The CDR3 contains 14 residues. Germline-derived CDR1 and CDR2 are MGHRA and YSYEKL. The CDR3 is CASSQLQGRGEQFF. The DNA for the CDR3 is TGCGCCAGCAGCCAACTACAGGGAAGGGGCGAGCAGTTCTTC.

This clonotype was observed many times. The chain has TRBV11-3 and TRBJ2-2; TRBD2 agrees at 11 bases. Germline assignment: CDR1 SGHNT and CDR2 YENEEA. The CDR3 is 18 amino acids. V gave up 3 bases and J gave up 0 bases; unmatched junction bases: 6. In DNA form, the CDR3 reads TGTGCCAGCAGCTTTCTCACTAGCGGGGGAGCGAACACCGGGGAGCTGTTTTTT. Translation: CASSFLTSGGANTGELFF.

This clonotype appeared many times. The chain employs TRBV5-1 and TRBJ1-1; tentatively, D is TRBD1 (5 bases). V was trimmed by 0 bases and J by 11 bases, leaving 20 bases between them. CDR3 length: 15 amino acids. Germline CDR1 and CDR2: SGHRS and YFSETQ. This CDR3 reads CASSLEGREMMVAFF. The CDR3 coding sequence is TGCGCCAGCAGCTTGGAAGGCAGGGAAATGATGGTTGCTTTCTTT.

This clonotype was detected many times. The rearrangement links TRBV27 to TRBJ1-1; 8 positions match TRBD1. There are 14 residues in the CDR3. From germline, CDR1 is MNHEY and CDR2 SMNVEV (reference sequence). V was pared by 4 bases and J by 3 bases, with 4 bases of the junction left unmatched. CDR3 protein: CASSSTGADTEAFF. CDR3 bases: TGTGCCAGCAGTTCGACAGGGGCAGACACTGAAGCTTTCTTT.

Ten or more counts support this clonotype. V usage is TRBV5-1 and J usage is TRBJ2-1, with D perhaps TRBD1 (6 bases). V was cut by 4 bases and J by 3 bases, with 8 bases left in between. CDR1 is SGHRS, CDR2 YFSETQ, per germline. The CDR3 totals 13 residues. The CDR3 loop is CASSRDIYNEQFF. The CDR3 DNA is TGCGCCAGCAGCCGGGACATCTACAATGAGCAGTTCTTC.

This clonotype was counted many times. V and J are TRBV15 and TRBJ2-2; tentative D call: TRBD2 (5 bases). Trimming removed 0 bases at V and 5 bases at J, with 16 bases between. CDR3 length equals 17 residues. CDR1 and CDR2 (germline): LNHNV, YYDKDF (reference sequence). CDR3 sequence: CATSRDLGVVGTGELFF. CDR3 in DNA: TGTGCCACCAGCAGAGATCTCGGGGTTGTAGGGACCGGGGAGCTGTTTTTT.

This clonotype was observed at least ten times. The chain has TRBV4-3 and TRBJ1-2; unclear D gene. The CDR3 covers 14 residues. V lost 4 bases and J lost 4, with 13 bases in between. Per the germline V gene, CDR1 is LGHNA and CDR2 is YSLEER. CDR3 amino acids: CASSPEGGGYGYTF. In DNA, the CDR3 is TGCGCCAGCAGCCCTGAGGGCGGAGGCTATGGCTACACCTTC.

This clonotype was counted many times. The rearrangement joins TRBV25-1 to TRBJ1-1; a possible D gene is TRBD1 (5 bases). V dropped 4 bases and J dropped 3 bases, with 9 bases sitting between them. The CDR3 length is 13 residues. Germline CDR1 MGHDK, CDR2 SYGVNS. Written as DNA, the CDR3 is TGTGCCAGCAGTGGAGCAGGGTACACTGAAGCTTTCTTT. Its translation is CASSGAGYTEAFF. The full variable domain, completed using reference TRBV25-1 and TRBJ1-1, is EADIYQTPRYLVIGTGKKITLECSQTMGHDKMYWYQQDPGMELHLIHYSYGVNSTEKGDLSSESTVSRIRTEHFPLTLESARPSHTSQYLCASSGAGYTEAFFGQGTRLTVV.

This clonotype was seen at least ten times. The chain combines TRBV6-5 with TRBJ2-3, with D hard to call. CDR1 is MNHEY and CDR2 is SVGAGI in the germline V gene. Trimming left V 10 bases short and J 6 bases short, with 14 bases between. The CDR3 sequence is 12 residues long. The CDR3 here is CATAESGDTQYF. CDR3 bases: TGTGCCACCGCCGAGTCCGGGGATACGCAGTATTTT.

In this sample, this clonotype turned up many times. V is TRBV6-5 and J is TRBJ2-3; maybe TRBD2 (5 bases). The CDR3 is made up of 14 amino acids. Germline-derived CDR1 and CDR2 are MNHEY and SVGAGI. Trimming stripped 0 bases from V and 1 base from J, with 5 bases between. The CDR3: CASSYSRGTDTQYF. The CDR3 DNA reads TGTGCCAGCAGTTACTCGCGGGGCACAGATACGCAGTATTTT.

At least ten counts were recorded for this clonotype. The chain uses TRBV6-5 and TRBJ2-3, with D possibly TRBD2 on 6 matching bases. V shed 1 base and J shed 10 bases, with 15 bases lying between them. The CDR3 sequence is 14 residues long. The germline gives CDR1 MNHEY, CDR2 SVGAGI. The CDR3 sequence: CASSYFGSGGAQYF. CDR3 in DNA: TGTGCCAGCAGTTACTTTGGTAGCGGAGGGGCGCAGTATTTT.